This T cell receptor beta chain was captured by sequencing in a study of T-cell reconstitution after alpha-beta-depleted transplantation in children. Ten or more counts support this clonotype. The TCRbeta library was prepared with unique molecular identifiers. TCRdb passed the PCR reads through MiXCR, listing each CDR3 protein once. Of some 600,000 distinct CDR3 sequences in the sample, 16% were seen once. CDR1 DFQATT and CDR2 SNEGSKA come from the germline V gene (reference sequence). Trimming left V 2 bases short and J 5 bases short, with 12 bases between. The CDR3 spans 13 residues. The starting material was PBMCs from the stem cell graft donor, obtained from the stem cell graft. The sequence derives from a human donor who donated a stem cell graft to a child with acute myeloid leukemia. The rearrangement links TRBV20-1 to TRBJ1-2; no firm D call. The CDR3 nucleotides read TGCAGTGCTAGATCTGGGCAGATTTATGGCTACACCTTC. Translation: CSARSGQIYGYTF.